This TCR beta chain originates from a study of blood T cells in healthy people across ages. General study findings and limits: The CMV status of each donor remained undetermined, and this could have confounded shifts in expanded clonotypes.

The V gene's germline CDR1 is MGHRA and CDR2 YSYEKL. CDR3 length: 14 amino acids. V trimming: 9 bases; J trimming: 1 base; junction bases outside the gene matches: 7. Worth noting for this clonotype: Its antigen remains unknown.

Next came a second PCR, run for about 7 to 11 cycles, which used a sample-barcoded 5' primer along with a J-beta primer mix. TCRdb reprocessed the 5' RACE reads via MiXCR and lists one record per CDR3 protein. The top ten hold around 23% of the sample, which has 1.5 million to 2 million distinct CDR3 sequences, about two fifths seen once. Source material: blood. This sequence joins TRBV4-1 and TRBJ2-5; 8 nucleotides match TRBD2. The sequence derives from a human donor in good health. CDR3 in DNA: TGCGCCAGGCGACTAGCGAGGATCCAAGAGACCCAGTACTTC. Encoded protein: CARRLARIQETQYF.